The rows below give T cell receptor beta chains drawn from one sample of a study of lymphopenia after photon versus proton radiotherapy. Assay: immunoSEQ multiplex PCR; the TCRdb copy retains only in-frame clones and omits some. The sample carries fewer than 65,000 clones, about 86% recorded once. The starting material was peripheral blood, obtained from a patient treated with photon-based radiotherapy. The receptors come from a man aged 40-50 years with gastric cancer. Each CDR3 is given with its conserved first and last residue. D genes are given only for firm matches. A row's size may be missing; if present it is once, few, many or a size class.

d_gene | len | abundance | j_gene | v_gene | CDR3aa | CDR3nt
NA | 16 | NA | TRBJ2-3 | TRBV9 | CASSSGGGQILDTQYF | TGTGCCAGCAGCTCGGGCGGGGGCCAAATTTTGGATACGCAGTATTTT
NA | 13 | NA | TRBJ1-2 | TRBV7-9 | CASSGSGFYGYTF | TGTGCCAGCAGCGGTAGTGGGTTCTATGGCTACACCTTC
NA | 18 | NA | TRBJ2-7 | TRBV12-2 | CASRLPSAGWDREYEQYF | TGTGCAAGTCGCTTACCAAGCGCGGGTTGGGACAGGGAATACGAGCAGTACTTC
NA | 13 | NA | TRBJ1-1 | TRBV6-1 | CASTGDGKTEAFF | TGTGCCAGCACCGGGGACGGAAAGACTGAAGCTTTCTTT
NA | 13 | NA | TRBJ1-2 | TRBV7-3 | CASSLQDWDGYTF | TGTGCCAGCAGCTTACAGGATTGGGATGGCTACACCTTC
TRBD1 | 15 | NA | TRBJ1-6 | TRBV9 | CASSVRDRGSSPLHF | TGTGCCAGCAGCGTGAGGGACAGGGGCAGTTCACCCCTCCACTTT
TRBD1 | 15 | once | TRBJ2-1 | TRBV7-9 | CASSRTGTSYNEQFF | TGTGCCAGCAGCCGGACAGGGACCTCCTACAATGAGCAGTTCTTC
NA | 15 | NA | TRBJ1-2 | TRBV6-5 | CASSYGQGGNYGYTF | TGTGCCAGCAGTTACGGGCAGGGAGGGAACTATGGCTACACCTTC
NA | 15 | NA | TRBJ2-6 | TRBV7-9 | CASSPEPPGANVLTF | TGTGCCAGCAGCCCCGAGCCCCCCGGGGCCAACGTCCTGACTTTC
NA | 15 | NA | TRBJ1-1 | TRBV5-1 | CASSPDGQPNTEAFF | TGCGCCAGCAGCCCGGACGGACAGCCGAACACTGAAGCTTTCTTT
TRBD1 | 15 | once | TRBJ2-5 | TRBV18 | CASSPGTGVIGEQYF | TGTGCCAGCTCACCGGGGACAGGGGTTATTGGGGAGCAGTACTTC
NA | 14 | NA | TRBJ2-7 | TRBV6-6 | CASSPPTSSYEQYF | TGTGCCAGCAGTCCCCCTACCTCCAGCTACGAGCAGTACTTC
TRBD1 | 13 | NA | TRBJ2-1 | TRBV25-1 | CASSEWTGDEQFF | TGTGCCAGCAGTGAGTGGACAGGGGATGAGCAGTTCTTC
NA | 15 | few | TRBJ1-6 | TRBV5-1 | CASSSPGGGGAALHF | TGCGCCAGCAGCTCGCCCGGGGGCGGGGGCGCGGCCCTCCACTTT
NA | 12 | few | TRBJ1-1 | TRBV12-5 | CASGLGGTEAFF | TGTGCTAGTGGTTTAGGAGGGACTGAAGCTTTCTTT
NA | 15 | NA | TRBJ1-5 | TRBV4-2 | CASSQDLASNQPQHF | TGTGCCAGCAGCCAAGATCTGGCTAGCAATCAGCCCCAGCATTTT
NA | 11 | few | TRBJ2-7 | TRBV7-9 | CASSHGPEQYF | TGTGCCAGCAGCCATGGACCTGAGCAGTACTTC
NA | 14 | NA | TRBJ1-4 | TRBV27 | CASSFGGQAEKLFF | TGTGCCAGCAGTTTTGGGGGGCAGGCTGAAAAACTGTTTTTT
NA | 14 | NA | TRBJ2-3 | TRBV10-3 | CAIRLDRSTDTQYF | TGTGCCATCAGGTTAGACAGGAGCACAGATACGCAGTATTTT
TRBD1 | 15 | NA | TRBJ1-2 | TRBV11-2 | CASSLRGQGYGGYTF | TGTGCCAGCAGCTTACGGGGACAGGGGTATGGTGGCTACACCTTC
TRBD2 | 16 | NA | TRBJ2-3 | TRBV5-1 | CASSLSPAGGTDTQYF | TGCGCCAGCAGCTTGAGCCCAGCGGGGGGTACAGATACGCAGTATTTT
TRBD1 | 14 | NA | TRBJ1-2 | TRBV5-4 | CASSLGTGVPGYTF | TGTGCCAGCAGCTTGGGGACAGGGGTTCCTGGCTACACCTTC
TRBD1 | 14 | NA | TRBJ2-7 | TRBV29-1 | CSVKTGTGGYEQYF | TGCAGCGTCAAAACCGGGACAGGCGGCTACGAGCAGTACTTC
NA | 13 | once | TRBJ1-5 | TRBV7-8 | CASSLPGLQPQHF | TGTGCCAGCAGCTTGCCAGGGCTACAGCCCCAGCATTTT
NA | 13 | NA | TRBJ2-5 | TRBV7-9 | CASSKQGFETQYF | TGTGCCAGCAGCAAACAGGGTTTCGAGACCCAGTACTTC